This T cell receptor beta chain was obtained from a study of blood T cell repertoires in COVID-19. On the study more broadly: The cDNA or gDNA used as material had been derived from T cells, B-cell-depleted T cells, or PBMCs.

Those enrolled in Seattle joined during active infection and were followed longitudinally afterward. This clone was recorded only once. In the authors' workflow: For nucleated cells, counts were estimated from reference gene primer amplification. Assay: immunoSEQ multiplex PCR; the TCRdb copy retains only in-frame clones and omits some. For V, J and clone size, that table is used; D and trimming come from the DNA. The table lists over 200,000 clones, over 80% of them singletons. V lost 1 base and J 2 bases, leaving 9 bases between the germline ends. Germline V lookup: CDR1 SGHVS, CDR2 FQNEAQ. This CDR3 is built from 14 residues.

Sequencing was carried out using peripheral blood. This clonotype originated in a man between 25 and 39 years old with COVID-19, enrolled during active disease. This sequence joins TRBV7-8 and TRBJ2-7, with D hard to call. This CDR3 is CASSLDSPTYEQYF. The CDR3 DNA sequence: TGTGCCAGCAGCTTAGATTCCCCTACCTACGAGCAGTACTTC.